This TCR beta chain was found in a study of T-cell memory formation after mild COVID-19. After removal of 5 bases from V and 6 bases from J, the junction contained 7 bases not matched to a gene. Looked up from germline, CDR1 is SGHTA and CDR2 is FQGNSA. CDR3 length equals 15 residues. This clonotype occurred a few times. The antigen remains undetermined. Study conclusions and caveats: Clones that shrank (day 15 to 85) were balanced CD4/CD8, whereas later expanders leaned CD4+. Memory sampled before infection contained some responding clones, suggesting cross-reactive memory joined. Among clones peaking at day 37 in the second wave, SARS-CoV-2 specificity remained unconfirmed.

Amplification by 5'RACE using constant-segment primers produced TCR alpha and TCR beta cDNA libraries that carried sample barcodes and UMIs. TCRdb recomputed calls from the 5' RACE reads with MiXCR, one row per CDR3 protein. The sample contains 55,000 to 75,000 distinct CDR3 sequences, about 27% of which appear only once. This clonotype originated in a man younger than 35 who had mild COVID-19 (a few samples of this study predate the infection). Cell type and time point are not known. The sequencing sample was made of PBMCs or a T cell subset sorted from them (not recorded which). This sequence joins TRBV7-2 and TRBJ2-1; TRBD1 matches 10 bases. CDR3 in DNA: TGTGCCAGCAGCATCCGGGACAGGGGCTTCAATGAGCAGTTCTTC. This gives the protein CASSIRDRGFNEQFF.